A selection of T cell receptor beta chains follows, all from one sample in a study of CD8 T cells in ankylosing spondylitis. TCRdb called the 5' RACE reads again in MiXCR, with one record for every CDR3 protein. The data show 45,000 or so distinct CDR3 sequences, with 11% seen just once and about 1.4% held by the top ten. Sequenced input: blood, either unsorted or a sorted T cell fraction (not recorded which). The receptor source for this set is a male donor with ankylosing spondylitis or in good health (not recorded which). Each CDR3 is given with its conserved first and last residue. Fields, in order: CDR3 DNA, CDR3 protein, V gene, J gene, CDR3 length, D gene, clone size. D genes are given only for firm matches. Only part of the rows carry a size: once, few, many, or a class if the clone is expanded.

TGTGCCAGCAGCCAACCGGGGCTAGCGGGGGCAACAGATACGCAGTATTTT,CASSQPGLAGATDTQYF,TRBV7-2,TRBJ2-3,17,TRBD2,many
TGCGCCAGCAGCCCAAGTTGGGCCGAGGTAGCAGATACGCAGTATTTT,CASSPSWAEVADTQYF,TRBV5-1,TRBJ2-3,16,-,many
TGTGCCACCAGTGATGGCGGTGCTAGCGGGGAGAACTACAATGAGCAGTTCTTC,CATSDGGASGENYNEQFF,TRBV24-1,TRBJ2-1,18,TRBD2,many
TGTGCCAGCAGCTCCAGAGGCGGGCTAGCGGATCAAGAGACCCAGTACTTC,CASSSRGGLADQETQYF,TRBV7-9,TRBJ2-5,17,TRBD2,many
TGTGTTTCCCCACGTGACAATGAGCAGTTCTTC,CVSPRDNEQFF,TRBV5-8,TRBJ2-1,11,-,medium-sized
TGTGCCAGCAGCGTAGGACCGAATCAAGAGACCCAGTACTTC,CASSVGPNQETQYF,TRBV9,TRBJ2-5,14,-,many
TGTGCCAGCAGCTTGACAGGGCCTGGCACAGATACGCAGTATTTT,CASSLTGPGTDTQYF,TRBV7-2,TRBJ2-3,15,TRBD1,-
TGCAGTGCTAGAAGGGGGGTCAATCAGCCCCAGCATTTT,CSARRGVNQPQHF,TRBV20-1,TRBJ1-5,13,-,many
TGCGCCAGCAGAGACCAGGACAGAAAAACCTACGAGCAGTACTTC,CASRDQDRKTYEQYF,TRBV5-1,TRBJ2-7,15,-,few
TGTGCCAGCAGCACTCCAGGACAGGGGTTTTACGCGAACACCGGGGAGCTGTTTTTT,CASSTPGQGFYANTGELFF,TRBV11-2,TRBJ2-2,19,TRBD1,-
TGCGCCAGCAGCTTGGACCCAGCGGGGGGGCCGATCATTCAGTACTTC,CASSLDPAGGPIIQYF,TRBV5-1,TRBJ2-4,16,TRBD2,many
TGTGCCAGCAGCGTAGACAGCGGGACTCCCGAGCAGTACTTC,CASSVDSGTPEQYF,TRBV9,TRBJ2-7,14,TRBD2,many
TGTGCCAGCAGTGAACTGTACCAAGAGACCCAGTACTTC,CASSELYQETQYF,TRBV2,TRBJ2-5,13,-,many
TGTGCCAGCAGCTTAAGGACAGGGGGTAGGAATGAGCAGTTCTTC,CASSLRTGGRNEQFF,TRBV7-2,TRBJ2-1,15,TRBD1,-
TGCGCCAGCAGCTTAAGGGGACAGGGCCTGACAGATACGCAGTATTTT,CASSLRGQGLTDTQYF,TRBV5-1,TRBJ2-3,16,TRBD1,many
TGCGCCAGCAGCTTGGAACCAGGGCAGTTCTACAATGAGCAGTTCTTC,CASSLEPGQFYNEQFF,TRBV5-1,TRBJ2-1,16,-,-
TGTGCCAGCAGCCAACCGGGCCACTACGAGCAGTACTTC,CASSQPGHYEQYF,TRBV3-1,TRBJ2-7,13,-,many
TGCGCCAGCAGCTCCGGGACTCTCCTAGAGACCCAGTACTTC,CASSSGTLLETQYF,TRBV5-1,TRBJ2-5,14,-,many
TGCAGTGCCCCGCAGGGGGGCCACCCTAGCAATCAGCCCCAGCATTTT,CSAPQGGHPSNQPQHF,TRBV20-1,TRBJ1-5,16,TRBD1,many
TGTGCCACCACGTCTGAGGGCCCAGATACGCAGTATTTT,CATTSEGPDTQYF,TRBV10-3,TRBJ2-3,13,-,many
TGCGCCAGCAGCTTAGACGGCTCCTACGAGCAGTACTTC,CASSLDGSYEQYF,TRBV5-1,TRBJ2-7,13,-,-
TGCAGCGTTGAGCGTCAGGGCGGCAACGAGCAGTACTTC,CSVERQGGNEQYF,TRBV29-1,TRBJ2-7,13,-,-
TGTGCCAGCAGCTCCCCGGTGGCTAGCGACGGCCAAGAGACCCAGTACTTC,CASSSPVASDGQETQYF,TRBV7-9,TRBJ2-5,17,-,-
TGTGCCAGCACCCAGCGGGGAAATGAAAAACTGTTTTTT,CASTQRGNEKLFF,TRBV12-3/TRBV12-4,TRBJ1-4,13,-,-
TGCGCCAGCAGCTTGGTGGGACTTCACACCGGGGAGCTGTTTTTT,CASSLVGLHTGELFF,TRBV5-1,TRBJ2-2,15,-,many
TGTGCCAGCAGCTCAGAGGCGGTTGTGGAGACCCAGTACTTC,CASSSEAVVETQYF,TRBV7-2,TRBJ2-5,14,-,few
TGTACCCTCAGTTTAGCGGGTTTGGACCTTCGCTCTGGAAACACCATATATTTT,CTLSLAGLDLRSGNTIYF,TRBV12-3/TRBV12-4,TRBJ1-3,18,-,-
TGTGCCAGCAGCCCGCCTGGAAACACCATATATTTT,CASSPPGNTIYF,TRBV12-3/TRBV12-4,TRBJ1-3,12,-,-
TGCGCCAGCAGCTTGTCGGCGAACACTGAAGCTTTCTTT,CASSLSANTEAFF,TRBV5-1,TRBJ1-1,13,-,many